Shown below are 3 T cell receptor beta chains from a single sample sequenced in a study of blood T cell repertoires in COVID-19. The protocol was immunoSEQ multiplex PCR, while the TCRdb copy is restricted to in-frame clones and leaves out a portion. The sample comprises about 480,000 clones, around 87% of which are singletons, and 1.5% to 2% rests with the top ten. The specimen sequenced was PBMCs or T cells enriched from blood (not recorded which). The receptors come from a woman aged 35 to 49 who had recovered from COVID-19.

The chain uses TRBV19 and TRBJ2-2; D not resolved. The CDR3 is 16 amino acids. The V end was cut by 1 base, the J end by 0 bases, with 9 bases between. Germline V gene sequence: CDR1 LNHDA, CDR2 SQIVND (reference sequence). As DNA, the CDR3 is TGTGCCAGTAGTATAGCGAGCTTACCGAACACCGGGGAGCTGTTTTTT. Translating gives CASSIASLPNTGELFF.

V and J are TRBV7-9 and TRBJ2-1, with a possible D match to TRBD2 (6 bases). Trimming cost V 1 base and J 7 bases, with 11 bases left between them. CDR1 and CDR2 (germline): SEHNR, FQNEAQ (reference sequence). The CDR3 is 14 amino acids. CDR3 residues: CASSLGSSGNEQFF. The CDR3 DNA reads as TGTGCCAGCAGCTTAGGATCCAGCGGGAATGAGCAGTTCTTC.

This rearrangement joins TRBV27 to TRBJ1-2; 10 bases align to TRBD1. The CDR3 consists of 12 residues. Germline assignment: CDR1 MNHEY and CDR2 SMNVEV (reference sequence). V lost 9 bases and J lost 4; bases outside the gene matches: 2. The CDR3 region has the DNA TGTGCCAGTTGGACAGGGGGCTATGGCTACACCTTC. Encoded protein: CASWTGGYGYTF.